Listed here are 24 T cell receptor beta chains from one sample, sequenced in a study of cytomegalovirus exposure and HLA in healthy donors. PCR amplification relied on 60 Vbeta primers (plus 13 Jbeta primers). Sequenced by immunoSEQ multiplex PCR; TCRdb stores in-frame clones only, minus some. The sample consists of 150,000 to 200,000 clones, around 76% of them appearing once. What was sequenced was PBMCs. These receptors were obtained from a woman younger than 45 in good health and CMV-seropositive.

The chain joins TRBV29-1 to TRBJ1-1; D might be TRBD1 (5 bases). Trimming cost V 4 bases and J 7 bases, with 13 bases left between them. The CDR3 runs 12 residues. Germline assignment: CDR1 SQVTM and CDR2 ANQGSEA. For the CDR3, the DNA is TGCAGCGTTGGAGGAGGGGCCGGTGAAGCTTTCTTT. Protein product: CSVGGGAGEAFF.

The CDR3 here is CASSLTGVFGNQPQHF. DNA of the CDR3: TGTGCCAGCAGTTTGACAGGGGTGTTTGGCAATCAGCCCCAGCATTTT. The chain recombines TRBV6-5 with TRBJ1-5; 8 bases map to TRBD1. This CDR3 contains 16 residues. Losses at the gene ends were 4 bases for V and 2 bases for J; bases not matched to a gene: 7. The germline V gene encodes CDR1 MNHEY and CDR2 SVGAGI.

The CDR3, as DNA: TGTGCCAGCAGGCAAGGGGGCGCAGACACTGAAGCTTTCTTT. Residues: CASRQGGADTEAFF. V usage is TRBV5-4 and J usage is TRBJ1-1; TRBD1 matches 7 bases. From germline, CDR1 is SGHNT and CDR2 YYREEE (reference sequence). CDR3 size: 14 residues. Unmatched junction bases numbered 7, after V lost 5 bases and J lost 3 bases.

CDR3 loop: CASSLLGTTGITSGNTIYF. The CDR3 DNA is TGTGCCAGCAGTTTATTGGGAACGACAGGGATTACCTCTGGAAACACCATATATTTT. This chain uses TRBV28 with TRBJ1-3; 7 bases line up with TRBD1. The CDR3 runs to 19 residues. V dropped 1 base and J dropped 0; count of bases not matched to a gene: 12. Germline CDR1 reads MDHEN; CDR2 reads SYDVKM.

The chain carries TRBV15 and TRBJ2-1; D is perhaps TRBD2 (6 bases). Between the trimmed V and J ends, which lost 0 bases and 7 bases, there was a span of 16 bases. This CDR3 spans 16 amino acids. Germline CDR1 is LNHNV and CDR2 is YYDKDF (reference sequence). Written as DNA, the CDR3 is TGTGCCACCAGCAGAGATCTCGGAGGGAGGATTAATGAGCAGTTCTTC. Its translation: CATSRDLGGRINEQFF.

V usage is TRBV7-2 and J usage is TRBJ1-2, with TRBD1 matching over 7 bases. J was trimmed by 2 bases and V by 2 bases; bases with no gene match: 5. Per germline, CDR1 SGHTA and CDR2 FQGNSA. This CDR3 is 15 amino acids long. In DNA form, the CDR3 reads TGTGCCAGCAGCTTAACAGGGGAGATCAACTATGGCTACACCTTC. Translating gives CASSLTGEINYGYTF.

The chain joins TRBV25-1 to TRBJ1-2; D call uncertain. The CDR3 covers 14 residues. Germline V gene data show CDR1 as MGHDK and CDR2 as SYGVNS. Trimming took 3 bases from V and 6 from J, leaving 14 bases between them. CDR3 residues: CASSELTRENGYTF. The CDR3, as DNA: TGTGCCAGCAGTGAGCTGACGAGGGAAAATGGCTACACCTTC.

There are a few counts of this clone. The chain couples TRBV6-6 to TRBJ1-1; no reliable D call. Trimming cost V 2 bases and J 1 base, with 5 bases left between them. This CDR3 is 13 amino acids long. Looked up from germline, CDR1 is MNHNY and CDR2 is SVGAGI (reference sequence). The DNA for the CDR3 is TGTGCCAGCAGTTACGTCCAGAACACTGAAGCTTTCTTT. This gives the protein CASSYVQNTEAFF.

V and J are TRBV28 and TRBJ1-2; D is perhaps TRBD1 (6 bases). Germline CDR1 and CDR2: MDHEN and SYDVKM. CDR3 length: 14 amino acids. V dropped 5 bases and J dropped 11 bases, with 21 bases sitting between them. The CDR3 protein is CASSRQAWGGGYTF. The CDR3, as DNA: TGTGCCAGCAGTCGACAGGCCTGGGGCGGTGGTTACACCTTC.

The gene calls are TRBV7-9 and TRBJ1-5; maybe TRBD1 (5 bases). The V end was cut by 1 base, the J end by 0 bases, with 10 bases between. CDR1 is SEHNR, CDR2 FQNEAQ, per germline (reference sequence). This CDR3 spans 16 amino acids. CDR3 coding DNA: TGTGCCAGCAGCTTAGGGACACACAATAGCAATCAGCCCCAGCATTTT. This codes for CASSLGTHNSNQPQHF.

This chain uses TRBV19 with TRBJ2-1, with 9 positions matching TRBD2. Germline V gene sequence: CDR1 LNHDA, CDR2 SQIVND (reference sequence). CDR3 length equals 16 residues. V lost 3 bases to trimming and J lost 5 bases; unmatched junction nucleotides: 8. The CDR3 DNA sequence: TGTGCCAGTAGTATTCCCCAGCGGGGGGTTAACAATGAGCAGTTCTTC. Protein: CASSIPQRGVNNEQFF. Drawing the rest from reference TRBV19 and TRBJ2-1, the complete variable domain is DGGITQSPKYLFRKEGQNVTLSCEQNLNHDAMYWYRQDPGQGLRLIYYSQIVNDFQKGDIAEGYSVSREKKESFPLTVTSAQKNPTAFYLCASSIPQRGVNNEQFFGPGTRLTVL.

This rearrangement joins TRBV6-6 to TRBJ1-6, with no clear D. In germline, CDR1 is MNHNY, CDR2 SVGAGI (reference sequence). This CDR3 has 13 amino acids. Trimming removed 1 base at V and 8 bases at J, with 6 bases between. The CDR3 protein is CASSYLRDSPLHF. As DNA, the CDR3 is TGTGCCAGCAGTTACTTACGGGATTCACCCCTCCACTTT.

The chain links TRBV5-1 to TRBJ2-3, with 14 bases fitting TRBD2. This CDR3 spans 16 amino acids. Trimming took 4 bases from V and 5 from J; bases not matched to a gene: 6. Germline assignment: CDR1 SGHRS and CDR2 YFSETQ. CDR3 sequence (DNA): TGCGCCAGCAGCCCTCGACTAGCGGGGGGGCTAGATACGCAGTATTTT. This sequence encodes CASSPRLAGGLDTQYF.

The V call is TRBV19, the J call TRBJ2-1; 9 nucleotides match TRBD2. The CDR3 consists of 16 residues. V lost 5 bases, J lost 4 bases, and 9 bases stayed unmatched. From germline, CDR1 is LNHDA and CDR2 SQIVND (reference sequence). CDR3 in amino acids: CASSPEREDWYNEQFF. Here the CDR3 DNA reads TGTGCCAGTAGTCCCGAGCGGGAGGACTGGTACAATGAGCAGTTCTTC.

The CDR3 region is CASSLGQATLNTEAFF. CDR3 nucleotides: TGTGCCAGCAGCCTAGGACAGGCAACATTGAACACTGAAGCTTTCTTT. The V gene is TRBV6-6, the J gene TRBJ1-1; 7 bases line up with TRBD1. The ends lost 6 bases at V and 0 bases at J; junction bases unmatched: 10. The V gene's germline CDR1 is MNHNY and CDR2 SVGAGI (reference sequence). This CDR3 has 16 amino acids.

The genes are TRBV2 and TRBJ1-2; 7 bases align to TRBD1. CDR3 length: 12 residues. Germline CDR1 reads SNHLY; CDR2 reads FYNNEI. J gave up 8 bases and V 7 bases, and 7 bases lay outside the gene matches. The CDR3: CASKGAGVGYTF. The CDR3 nucleotides read TGTGCCAGCAAGGGGGCTGGGGTGGGCTACACCTTC.

The rearrangement joins TRBV7-6 to TRBJ2-5, with 10 bases lining up with TRBD2. V lost 8 bases, J lost 1 base, and 10 bases stayed unmatched. The CDR3 runs to 16 residues. Germline CDR1 reads SGHVS; CDR2 reads FNYEAQ. The CDR3 protein is CASAKGSGRPQETQYF. CDR3 nucleotide sequence: TGTGCCAGCGCGAAGGGTAGCGGGAGGCCCCAAGAGACCCAGTACTTC.

This chain joins TRBV27 and TRBJ1-1; D gene uncertain. Trimming removed 3 bases at V and 7 bases at J, with 15 bases between. CDR3 length: 14 residues. CDR1 is MNHEY and CDR2 is SMNVEV in the germline V gene (reference sequence). The CDR3 region has the DNA TGTGCCAGCAGTTTCTCCTCCCACCGGGATGAAGCTTTCTTT. Translating gives CASSFSSHRDEAFF.

The V gene is TRBV5-1, the J gene TRBJ2-5, with 7 bases identical to TRBD2. J lost 0 bases, V lost 2 bases, and 1 base had no gene match. Germline assignment: CDR1 SGHRS and CDR2 YFSETQ. CDR3 length equals 14 residues. The CDR3 DNA follows: TGCGCCAGCAGCTTTCTAGCGGACCAAGAGACCCAGTACTTC. Encoded protein: CASSFLADQETQYF.

The chain combines TRBV7-8 with TRBJ1-1; 8 bases agree with TRBD1. J gave up 6 bases and V 5 bases, and 11 bases lay outside the gene matches. Germline V gene lookup returns CDR1 SGHVS and CDR2 FQNEAQ. The CDR3 loop spans 15 amino acids. Here the CDR3 reads CASSRSRGRFAEAFF. The CDR3 bases are TGTGCCAGCAGCCGGAGCAGGGGGCGCTTCGCTGAAGCTTTCTTT.

The rearrangement joins TRBV5-1 to TRBJ2-7, with 9 bases fitting TRBD1. V trimming: 4 bases; J trimming: 5 bases; junction bases outside the gene matches: 7. CDR3 length: 14 amino acids. Per the germline V gene, CDR1 is SGHRS and CDR2 is YFSETQ. The CDR3 region has the DNA TGCGCCAGCAGCATACAGGGGGCCGAGGACGAGCAGTACTTC. Residues: CASSIQGAEDEQYF. The variable domain in full, completed from reference TRBV5-1 and TRBJ2-7, reads KAGVTQTPRYLIKTRGQQVTLSCSPISGHRSVSWYQQTPGQGLQFLFEYFSETQRNKGNFPGRFSGRQFSNSRSEMNVSTLELGDSALYLCASSIQGAEDEQYFGPGTRLTVT.

The V and J genes are TRBV5-1 and TRBJ1-2; 8 nucleotides align to TRBD1. V gave up 4 bases and J gave up 8 bases; unmatched junction bases: 13. The CDR3 has 15 amino acids. Germline values: CDR1 SGHRS, CDR2 YFSETQ. The CDR3 DNA is TGCGCCAGCAGCGATTTGTCAGGGGGCCCGAGAGGCTACACCTTC. Its protein product is CASSDLSGGPRGYTF.

The CDR3 DNA sequence: TGTGCCAGCAGTCGTATAGCGGGGGAAGATACGCAGTATTTT. This gives the protein CASSRIAGEDTQYF. The rearrangement uses TRBV6-6 and TRBJ2-3; 9 bases match TRBD2. The CDR3 has 14 amino acids. Germline V lookup: CDR1 MNHNY, CDR2 SVGAGI (reference sequence). With 5 bases clipped from V and 5 bases from J, the junction kept 5 bases outside the gene matches.

The chain uses TRBV28 and TRBJ1-1; tentatively, D is TRBD1 (6 bases). V was pared by 8 bases and J by 4 bases, with 23 bases between. This CDR3 spans 16 amino acids. The germline CDR1 and CDR2 sequences are MDHEN and SYDVKM. The CDR3 DNA reads TGTGCCAGCGGTACCGGGACACCACTAATGAGCACTGAAGCTTTCTTT. Its translation is CASGTGTPLMSTEAFF.